This is a list of T cell receptor beta chains from one sample in a study of glioma-infiltrating T cells. MiXCR was run by TCRdb on the multiplex PCR reads, yielding one entry per CDR3 protein. The table lists 100,000 to 150,000 distinct CDR3 sequences, under 25% of them singletons, with under 35% in the top ten. Sequences were obtained from glioma tissue, nonneoplastic brain tissue, or PBMCs (not recorded which). These receptors all stem from a human donor with low-grade glioma or glioblastoma, undergoing nonglioma brain surgery, or in good health (not recorded which). Each CDR3 is given with its conserved first and last residue. The order of the fields is D gene, clone size, J gene, V gene, CDR3 protein, CDR3 DNA. The D gene is left open where the match is weak. Clone size is shown for a subset of rows, as once, few, many or a class of expanded clone.

d_gene: TRBD1
abundance: -
j_gene: TRBJ2-5
v_gene: TRBV6-2/TRBV6-3
CDR3aa: CASRPDRGATETQYF
CDR3nt: TGTGCCAGCAGGCCGGACAGGGGGGCCACAGAGACCCAGTACTTC

d_gene: -
abundance: -
j_gene: TRBJ2-3
v_gene: TRBV9
CDR3aa: CASSPPGPSGADTQYF
CDR3nt: TGTGCCAGCAGCCCCCCTGGGCCCAGCGGAGCAGATACGCAGTATTTT

d_gene: -
abundance: few
j_gene: TRBJ1-2
v_gene: TRBV6-6
CDR3aa: CASSYDGSLNYGYTF
CDR3nt: TGTGCCAGCAGTTACGACGGGAGCCTTAACTATGGCTACACCTTC

d_gene: -
abundance: many
j_gene: TRBJ1-2
v_gene: TRBV20-1
CDR3aa: CSATAYGYTF
CDR3nt: TGCAGCGCGACAGCCTATGGCTACACCTTC

d_gene: -
abundance: few
j_gene: TRBJ1-3
v_gene: TRBV28
CDR3aa: CASSPLDGRRSGNTIYF
CDR3nt: TGTGCCAGCAGTCCTCTAGACGGTCGACGCTCTGGAAACACCATATATTTT

d_gene: -
abundance: -
j_gene: TRBJ1-2
v_gene: TRBV19
CDR3aa: CASSIHSPDYGYNF
CDR3nt: TGTGCCAGTAGTATCCATAGTCCCGACTATGGCTACAACTTC

d_gene: -
abundance: many
j_gene: TRBJ2-4
v_gene: TRBV7-9
CDR3aa: CASSLRGSKNIQYF
CDR3nt: TGTGCCAGCAGTCTACGGGGCTCCAAAAACATTCAGTACTTC

d_gene: TRBD1
abundance: -
j_gene: TRBJ2-1
v_gene: TRBV6-1
CDR3aa: CASSTTGGSNEQFF
CDR3nt: TGTGCCAGCAGCACGACAGGGGGAAGTAATGAGCAGTTCTTC

d_gene: TRBD1
abundance: -
j_gene: TRBJ1-5
v_gene: TRBV7-2
CDR3aa: CASSPGQPNQPQHF
CDR3nt: TGTGCCAGCAGCCCGGGACAGCCGAATCAGCCCCAGCATTTT

d_gene: -
abundance: many
j_gene: TRBJ2-3
v_gene: TRBV6-1
CDR3aa: CASSSRGRSTDTQYF
CDR3nt: TGTGCCAGCAGTTCCAGGGGCCGGAGCACAGATACGCAGTATTTT

d_gene: -
abundance: -
j_gene: TRBJ1-3
v_gene: TRBV20-1
CDR3aa: CSAGTGLAGNTIYF
CDR3nt: TGCAGTGCCGGCACTGGGCTTGCTGGAAACACCATATATTTT

d_gene: -
abundance: few
j_gene: TRBJ1-2
v_gene: TRBV11-2
CDR3aa: CASSLDAGNYGYTF
CDR3nt: TGTGCCAGCAGCTTAGATGCGGGAAACTATGGCTACACCTTC

d_gene: -
abundance: -
j_gene: TRBJ1-2
v_gene: TRBV20-1
CDR3aa: CSATRDQSYGYTF
CDR3nt: TGCAGTGCTACCCGGGACCAATCCTATGGCTACACCTTC

d_gene: -
abundance: few
j_gene: TRBJ1-4
v_gene: TRBV19
CDR3aa: CASSIQGTREKLFF
CDR3nt: TGTGCCAGTAGCATACAGGGTACTCGTGAAAAACTGTTTTTT

d_gene: TRBD1
abundance: -
j_gene: TRBJ1-1
v_gene: TRBV3-1
CDR3aa: CASYSGGGAEAFF
CDR3nt: TGTGCCAGCTACTCAGGGGGGGGGGCTGAAGCTTTCTTT

d_gene: -
abundance: -
j_gene: TRBJ2-2
v_gene: TRBV19
CDR3aa: CATYTAGRTGELFF
CDR3nt: TGTGCCACCTACACCGCAGGCCGAACCGGGGAGCTGTTTTTT

d_gene: TRBD2
abundance: many
j_gene: TRBJ2-1
v_gene: TRBV6-6
CDR3aa: CASSYSYVSGGPRSYNEQFF
CDR3nt: TGTGCCAGCAGTTACTCGTACGTCAGCGGGGGGCCCCGCTCCTACAATGAGCAGTTCTTC

d_gene: TRBD2
abundance: many
j_gene: TRBJ2-5
v_gene: TRBV6-1
CDR3aa: CASRRGLAGAETQYF
CDR3nt: TGTGCCAGTCGCCGGGGACTAGCGGGGGCAGAGACCCAGTACTTC

d_gene: -
abundance: -
j_gene: TRBJ1-4
v_gene: TRBV14
CDR3aa: CASSHRGKLFF
CDR3nt: TGTGCCAGCAGCCACCGAGGAAAACTGTTTTTT

d_gene: -
abundance: -
j_gene: TRBJ1-1
v_gene: TRBV11-3
CDR3aa: CASSLGMGGSSEAFF
CDR3nt: TGTGCCAGCAGCTTAGGGATGGGGGGGTCGTCTGAAGCTTTCTTT

d_gene: TRBD2
abundance: -
j_gene: TRBJ2-3
v_gene: TRBV29-1
CDR3aa: CSVGRLAVSTDTQYF
CDR3nt: TGCAGCGTTGGGAGACTAGCGGTTAGCACAGATACGCAGTATTTT

d_gene: TRBD1
abundance: many
j_gene: TRBJ2-5
v_gene: TRBV7-2
CDR3aa: CASSSPGTARVETQYF
CDR3nt: TGTGCCAGCAGCTCCCCAGGGACAGCCAGAGTGGAGACCCAGTACTTC

d_gene: -
abundance: -
j_gene: TRBJ1-6
v_gene: TRBV7-9
CDR3aa: CASSFLGGNNSPLHF
CDR3nt: TGTGCCAGCAGCTTCTTAGGGGGTAATAATTCACCCCTCCACTTT

d_gene: -
abundance: many
j_gene: TRBJ1-5
v_gene: TRBV6-1
CDR3aa: CASSWALNQPQHF
CDR3nt: TGTGCCAGCAGTTGGGCACTTAATCAGCCCCAGCATTTT

d_gene: -
abundance: -
j_gene: TRBJ1-5
v_gene: TRBV7-6
CDR3aa: CASSLRSERANQPQHF
CDR3nt: TGTGCCAGCAGCTTAAGGTCTGAGAGAGCCAATCAGCCCCAGCATTTT

d_gene: -
abundance: -
j_gene: TRBJ1-2
v_gene: TRBV24-1
CDR3aa: CATSDTSDYTF
CDR3nt: TGTGCCACCAGTGATACCTCAGATTACACCTTC

d_gene: TRBD2
abundance: few
j_gene: TRBJ2-2
v_gene: TRBV20-1
CDR3aa: CSATPWRGANTGELFF
CDR3nt: TGCAGTGCCACTCCTTGGCGGGGGGCAAACACCGGGGAGTTGTTTTTT

d_gene: TRBD1
abundance: few
j_gene: TRBJ1-1
v_gene: TRBV28
CDR3aa: CASSHTGGHTEAFF
CDR3nt: TGTGCCAGCAGTCACACAGGGGGCCACACTGAAGCTTTCTTT

d_gene: -
abundance: many
j_gene: TRBJ1-6
v_gene: TRBV4-1
CDR3aa: CASSYYTARQPNYNSPLHF
CDR3nt: TGCGCCAGCAGCTACTACACTGCCCGGCAGCCGAACTATAATTCACCCCTCCACTTT

d_gene: TRBD1
abundance: once
j_gene: TRBJ1-1
v_gene: TRBV7-9
CDR3aa: CASRTLGQGGRTEAFF
CDR3nt: TGTGCCAGCAGAACTCTCGGACAGGGAGGCCGCACTGAAGCTTTCTTT

d_gene: -
abundance: -
j_gene: TRBJ1-1
v_gene: TRBV2
CDR3aa: CASIRIGAAFF
CDR3nt: TGTGCCAGCATCCGAATTGGGGCAGCTTTCTTT

d_gene: -
abundance: many
j_gene: TRBJ2-3
v_gene: TRBV27
CDR3aa: CASSSPVSYTDTQYF
CDR3nt: TGTGCCAGCAGTTCACCTGTCAGTTACACAGATACGCAGTATTTT

d_gene: -
abundance: many
j_gene: TRBJ1-1
v_gene: TRBV20-1
CDR3aa: CSARTPGGEAFF
CDR3nt: TGCAGTGCAAGGACCCCCGGGGGAGAAGCTTTCTTT

d_gene: -
abundance: -
j_gene: TRBJ2-3
v_gene: TRBV7-9
CDR3aa: CASSLPPKDTQYF
CDR3nt: TGTGCCAGCAGCCTCCCGCCAAAAGATACGCAGTATTTT

d_gene: TRBD2
abundance: few
j_gene: TRBJ2-3
v_gene: TRBV27
CDR3aa: CASRLAGEGRPYF
CDR3nt: TGCGCCAGCAGACTAGCGGGGGAAGGGCGTCCGTATTTT

d_gene: TRBD2
abundance: -
j_gene: TRBJ2-4
v_gene: TRBV19
CDR3aa: CASTSSGTSGPKNIQYF
CDR3nt: TGTGCCAGTACCTCCTCAGGGACTAGCGGGCCCAAAAACATTCAGTACTTC

d_gene: TRBD1
abundance: medium-sized
j_gene: TRBJ2-5
v_gene: TRBV6-1
CDR3aa: CASSHLTGDETQYF
CDR3nt: TGTGCCAGCAGTCACCTGACAGGGGATGAGACCCAGTACTTC

d_gene: TRBD1
abundance: few
j_gene: TRBJ2-3
v_gene: TRBV2
CDR3aa: CASSEESGQGLTQYF
CDR3nt: TGTGCCAGCAGTGAAGAAAGTGGACAGGGTTTAACGCAGTATTTT

d_gene: TRBD2
abundance: few
j_gene: TRBJ2-3
v_gene: TRBV20-1
CDR3aa: CSAPTGRGGRGTDTQYF
CDR3nt: TGCAGTGCACCCACTGGGCGGGGGGGCCGGGGAACAGATACGCAGTATTTT

d_gene: -
abundance: many
j_gene: TRBJ2-5
v_gene: TRBV3-1
CDR3aa: CASSQASTRDPTQYF
CDR3nt: TGTGCCAGCAGCCAAGCATCTACAAGAGACCCGACCCAGTACTTC

d_gene: TRBD1
abundance: many
j_gene: TRBJ2-1
v_gene: TRBV12-3/TRBV12-4
CDR3aa: CASSLTGRSNEQFF
CDR3nt: TGTGCCAGCAGTTTGACAGGGCGTTCCAATGAGCAGTTCTTC

d_gene: TRBD1
abundance: many
j_gene: TRBJ1-2
v_gene: TRBV27
CDR3aa: CASSNRQGADGYTF
CDR3nt: TGTGCCAGCAGTAATCGACAGGGGGCGGATGGCTACACCTTC

d_gene: TRBD2
abundance: -
j_gene: TRBJ2-5
v_gene: TRBV28
CDR3aa: CASSQGGAGATQYF
CDR3nt: TGTGCCAGCAGCCAGGGAGGGGCCGGGGCGACCCAGTACTTC

d_gene: -
abundance: -
j_gene: TRBJ1-2
v_gene: TRBV3-1
CDR3aa: CASSQERRANYGYTF
CDR3nt: TGTGCCAGCAGCCAAGAAAGAAGAGCTAACTATGGCTACACCTTC

d_gene: -
abundance: -
j_gene: TRBJ1-5
v_gene: TRBV19
CDR3aa: CASRDWNQPQHF
CDR3nt: TGTGCCAGTAGGGACTGGAATCAGCCCCAGCATTTT

d_gene: TRBD1
abundance: few
j_gene: TRBJ2-3
v_gene: TRBV7-3
CDR3aa: CASSPGQVSDTQYF
CDR3nt: TGTGCCAGCAGCCCTGGACAGGTTTCAGATACGCAGTATTTT

d_gene: TRBD2
abundance: many
j_gene: TRBJ2-1
v_gene: TRBV27
CDR3aa: CASSPPGLVVANEQFF
CDR3nt: TGTGCCAGCAGTCCGCCGGGACTAGTGGTGGCCAATGAGCAGTTCTTC

d_gene: -
abundance: many
j_gene: TRBJ2-3
v_gene: TRBV7-6
CDR3aa: CASSSYRATDTQYF
CDR3nt: TGTGCCAGCAGCTCGTATCGGGCTACAGATACGCAGTATTTT

d_gene: -
abundance: few
j_gene: TRBJ1-5
v_gene: TRBV6-1
CDR3aa: CASRSQSYSNQPQHF
CDR3nt: TGTGCCAGCAGATCACAGAGCTATAGCAATCAGCCCCAGCATTTT

d_gene: TRBD1
abundance: -
j_gene: TRBJ2-6
v_gene: TRBV6-1
CDR3aa: CATGQGYGANVLTF
CDR3nt: TGTGCCACCGGACAGGGGTACGGGGCCAACGTCCTGACTTTC

d_gene: -
abundance: -
j_gene: TRBJ1-5
v_gene: TRBV5-1
CDR3aa: CASSLEGRSNQPQHF
CDR3nt: TGCGCCAGCAGCTTGGAGGGGAGGAGCAATCAGCCCCAGCATTTT

d_gene: -
abundance: few
j_gene: TRBJ1-2
v_gene: TRBV4-1
CDR3aa: CASSQDEGYYGYTF
CDR3nt: TGCGCCAGCAGCCAAGATGAAGGGTACTATGGCTACACCTTC

d_gene: -
abundance: many
j_gene: TRBJ2-5
v_gene: TRBV7-9
CDR3aa: CASSLSGAGVEETQYF
CDR3nt: TGTGCCAGCAGCCTCTCGGGGGCGGGGGTTGAAGAGACCCAGTACTTC

d_gene: -
abundance: many
j_gene: TRBJ1-2
v_gene: TRBV27
CDR3aa: CASREGPIANYGYTF
CDR3nt: TGTGCCAGCAGGGAGGGGCCCATAGCTAACTATGGCTACACCTTC

d_gene: -
abundance: -
j_gene: TRBJ2-3
v_gene: TRBV10-1
CDR3aa: CASRDTGLTDTQYF
CDR3nt: TGCGCCAGCAGAGATACGGGTCTTACAGATACGCAGTATTTT

d_gene: TRBD2
abundance: -
j_gene: TRBJ2-1
v_gene: TRBV15
CDR3aa: CATSRGTLAGGHNEQFF
CDR3nt: TGTGCCACCAGCAGAGGTACCCTAGCGGGTGGGCACAATGAGCAGTTCTTC

d_gene: -
abundance: -
j_gene: TRBJ1-5
v_gene: TRBV30
CDR3aa: CAWRNRQSNNQPQHF
CDR3nt: TGTGCCTGGAGAAATCGGCAATCCAACAATCAGCCCCAGCATTTT

d_gene: TRBD2
abundance: -
j_gene: TRBJ2-3
v_gene: TRBV12-3/TRBV12-4
CDR3aa: CASSSATGGSTDTQYF
CDR3nt: TGTGCCAGCAGTTCGGCGACGGGGGGGAGCACAGATACGCAGTATTTT

d_gene: -
abundance: medium-sized
j_gene: TRBJ2-5
v_gene: TRBV7-2
CDR3aa: CASSLGRETQYF
CDR3nt: TGTGCCAGCAGCTTAGGTCGAGAGACCCAGTACTTC